What follows are 6 T cell receptor beta chains derived from one specimen sequenced in a study of cytomegalovirus exposure and HLA in healthy donors. PCR amplification relied on 60 Vbeta primers (plus 13 Jbeta primers). Data came from immunoSEQ multiplex PCR; TCRdb stores just in-frame clones and leaves some out. Of around 150,000 clones listed, roughly 76% are singletons. What was sequenced was PBMCs. These receptors were obtained from a man aged 18 to 35 in good health and CMV-seronegative.

This clone was found once. This chain joins TRBV7-2 and TRBJ2-5, with D possibly TRBD1 on 6 matching bases. Germline CDR1 and CDR2: SGHTA and FQGNSA. The CDR3 loop spans 14 amino acids. V was shortened by 2 bases and J by 5 bases, with 12 bases between the two germline ends. The CDR3 is CASSLNRARETQYF. DNA of the CDR3: TGTGCCAGCAGCTTAAACAGGGCCCGGGAGACCCAGTACTTC. The full variable domain, completed using reference TRBV7-2 and TRBJ2-5, is GAGVSQSPSNKVTEKGKDVELRCDPISGHTALYWYRQSLGQGLEFLIYFQGNSAPDKSGLPSDRFSAERTGGSVSTLTIQRTQQEDSAVYLCASSLNRARETQYFGPGTRLLVL.

J is TRBJ1-2 and V is TRBV10-2; 8 bases map to TRBD1. Germline V lookup: CDR1 WSHSY, CDR2 SAAADI. This CDR3 region has 13 residues. The J segment lost 6 bases and the V segment lost 6 bases, leaving 6 bases of the junction unmatched. The CDR3 DNA sequence: TGCGCCAGCAGCTGGACAGGGCTTAATGGCTACACCTTC. Residues: CASSWTGLNGYTF.

V usage is TRBV7-9 and J usage is TRBJ2-5; 8 nucleotides align to TRBD2. From germline, CDR1 is SEHNR and CDR2 FQNEAQ (reference sequence). The J segment lost 0 bases and the V segment lost 6 bases, leaving 9 bases of the junction unmatched. The CDR3 sequence is 16 residues long. The CDR3 coding sequence is TGTGCCAGCAGTGGACGGGGGGGCAGGGACCAAGAGACCCAGTACTTC. Translated, it gives CASSGRGGRDQETQYF. Drawing the rest from reference TRBV7-9 and TRBJ2-5, the complete variable domain is DTGVSQNPRHKITKRGQNVTFRCDPISEHNRLYWYRQTLGQGPEFLTYFQNEAQLEKSRLLSDRFSAERPKGSFSTLEIQRTEQGDSAMYLCASSGRGGRDQETQYFGPGTRLLVL.

This clone was counted only a few times. The chain links TRBV6-6 to TRBJ1-1; D may be TRBD1 (6 bases). Per germline, CDR1 MNHNY and CDR2 SVGAGI (reference sequence). V was trimmed by 1 base and J by 2 bases, leaving 8 bases between them. This CDR3 contains 14 residues. CDR3 loop: CASSYWDKNTEAFF. Here the CDR3 DNA reads TGTGCCAGCAGTTACTGGGACAAAAACACTGAAGCTTTCTTT.

CDR3 nucleotide sequence: TGTGCCAGCAGCTCCGCCCGACTTAATGAAAAACTGTTTTTT. It encodes CASSSARLNEKLFF. The gene calls are TRBV7-8 and TRBJ1-4; D is undetermined. Trimming shortened V by 4 bases and J by 4 bases, and 10 bases separated the two germline ends. In germline, CDR1 is SGHVS, CDR2 FQNEAQ. The CDR3 has 14 amino acids.

V and J are TRBV5-1 and TRBJ2-7; possible D gene TRBD1, 5 bases. From germline, CDR1 is SGHRS and CDR2 YFSETQ. Deletions cut 0 bases from V and 3 bases from J, with 7 bases between. The CDR3 covers 13 residues. This CDR3 is CASSLGGYYEQYF. The CDR3 DNA follows: TGCGCCAGCAGCTTGGGGGGCTACTACGAGCAGTACTTC.